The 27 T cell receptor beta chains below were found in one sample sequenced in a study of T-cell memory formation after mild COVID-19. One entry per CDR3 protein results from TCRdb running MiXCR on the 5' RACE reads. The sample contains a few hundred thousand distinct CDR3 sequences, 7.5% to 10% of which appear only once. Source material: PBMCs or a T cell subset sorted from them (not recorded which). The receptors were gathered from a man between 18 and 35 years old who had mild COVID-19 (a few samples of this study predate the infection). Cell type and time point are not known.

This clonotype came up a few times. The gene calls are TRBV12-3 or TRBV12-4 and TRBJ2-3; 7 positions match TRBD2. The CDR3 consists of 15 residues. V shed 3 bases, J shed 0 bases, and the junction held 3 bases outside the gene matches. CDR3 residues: CASSLRGTSTDTQYF. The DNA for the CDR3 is TGTGCCAGCAGTTTGCGGGGGACTAGCACAGATACGCAGTATTTT.

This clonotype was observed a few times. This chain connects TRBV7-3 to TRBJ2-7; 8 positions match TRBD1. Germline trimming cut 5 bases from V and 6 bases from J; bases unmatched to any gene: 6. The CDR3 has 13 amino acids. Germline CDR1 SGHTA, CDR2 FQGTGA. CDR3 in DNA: TGTGCCAGCAGCCCCGGACAGGGATTCGAGCAGTACTTC. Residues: CASSPGQGFEQYF.

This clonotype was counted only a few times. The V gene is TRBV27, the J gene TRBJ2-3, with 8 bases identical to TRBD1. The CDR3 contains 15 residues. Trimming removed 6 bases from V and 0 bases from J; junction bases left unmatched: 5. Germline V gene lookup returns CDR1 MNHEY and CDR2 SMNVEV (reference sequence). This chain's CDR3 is CASSQGASSTDTQYF. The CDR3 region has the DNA TGTGCCAGCAGCCAGGGGGCCTCTAGCACAGATACGCAGTATTTT.

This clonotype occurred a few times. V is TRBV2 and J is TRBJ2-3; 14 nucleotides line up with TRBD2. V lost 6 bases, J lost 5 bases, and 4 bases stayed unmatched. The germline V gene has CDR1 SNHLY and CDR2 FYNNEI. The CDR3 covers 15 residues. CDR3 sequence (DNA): TGTGCCAGCAGAGGGACTAGCGGGGGCCAAGATACGCAGTATTTT. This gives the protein CASRGTSGGQDTQYF.

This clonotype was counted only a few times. As DNA, the CDR3 is TGCGCCAGCAGTGTAAGGGGGAGCGGGGGGTCACAAGAGACCCAGTACTTC. Translated, it gives CASSVRGSGGSQETQYF. V usage is TRBV10-2 and J usage is TRBJ2-5; 9 bases are shared with TRBD2. V was pared by 4 bases and J by 2 bases, with 11 bases of the junction left unmatched. Germline-derived CDR1 and CDR2 are WSHSY and SAAADI. This CDR3 has 17 amino acids.

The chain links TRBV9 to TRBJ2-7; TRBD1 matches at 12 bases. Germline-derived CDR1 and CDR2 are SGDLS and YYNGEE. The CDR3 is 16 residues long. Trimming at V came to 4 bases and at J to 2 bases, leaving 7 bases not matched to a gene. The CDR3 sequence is CASSQGGQGAPYEQYF. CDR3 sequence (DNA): TGTGCCAGCAGCCAGGGGGGACAGGGGGCCCCCTACGAGCAGTACTTC.

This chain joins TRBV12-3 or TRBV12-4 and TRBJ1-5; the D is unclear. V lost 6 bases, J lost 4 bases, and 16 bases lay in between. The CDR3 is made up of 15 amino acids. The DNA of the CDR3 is TGTGCCAGCAGCACCTGGGCGCAGTCAAATCAGCCCCAGCATTTT. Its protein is CASSTWAQSNQPQHF.

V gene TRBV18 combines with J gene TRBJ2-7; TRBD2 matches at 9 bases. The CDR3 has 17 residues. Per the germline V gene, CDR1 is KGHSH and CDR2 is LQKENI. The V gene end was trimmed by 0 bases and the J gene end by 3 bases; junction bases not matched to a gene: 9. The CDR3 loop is CASSPPSRLAGNYEQYF. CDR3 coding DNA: TGTGCCAGCTCACCACCGTCTCGGCTAGCGGGGAACTACGAGCAGTACTTC.

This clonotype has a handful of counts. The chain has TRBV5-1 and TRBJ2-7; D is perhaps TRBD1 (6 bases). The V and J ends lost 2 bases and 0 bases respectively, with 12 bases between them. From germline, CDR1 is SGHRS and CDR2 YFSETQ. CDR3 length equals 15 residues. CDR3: CASSFGQSYSYEQYF. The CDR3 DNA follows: TGCGCCAGCAGCTTCGGACAGTCCTACTCCTACGAGCAGTACTTC.

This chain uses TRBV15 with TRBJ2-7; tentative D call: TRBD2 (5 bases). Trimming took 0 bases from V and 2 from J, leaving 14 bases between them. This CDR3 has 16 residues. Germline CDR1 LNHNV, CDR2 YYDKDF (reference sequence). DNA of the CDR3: TGTGCCACCAGCAGAGATCCATCCGCGGGCGCCTACGAGCAGTACTTC. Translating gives CATSRDPSAGAYEQYF.

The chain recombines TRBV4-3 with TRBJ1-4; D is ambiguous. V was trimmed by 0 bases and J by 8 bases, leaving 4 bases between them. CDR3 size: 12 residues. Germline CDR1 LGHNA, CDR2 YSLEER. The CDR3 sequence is CASSQDGEKLFF. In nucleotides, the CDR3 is TGCGCCAGCAGCCAAGATGGAGAAAAACTGTTTTTT.

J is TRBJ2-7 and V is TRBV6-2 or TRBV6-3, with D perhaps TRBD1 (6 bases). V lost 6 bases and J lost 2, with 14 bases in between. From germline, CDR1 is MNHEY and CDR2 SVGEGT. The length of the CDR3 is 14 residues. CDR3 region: CASRRRRDTYEQYV. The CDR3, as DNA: TGTGCCAGCAGACGCCGCCGGGACACCTACGAGCAGTACGTC.

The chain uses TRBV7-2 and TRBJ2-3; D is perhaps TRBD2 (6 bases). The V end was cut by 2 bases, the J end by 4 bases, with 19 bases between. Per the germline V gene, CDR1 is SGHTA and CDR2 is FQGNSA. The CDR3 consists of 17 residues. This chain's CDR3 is CASSLNPGLSTADTQYF. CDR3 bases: TGTGCCAGCAGCTTAAATCCGGGACTCTCTACGGCAGATACGCAGTATTTT.

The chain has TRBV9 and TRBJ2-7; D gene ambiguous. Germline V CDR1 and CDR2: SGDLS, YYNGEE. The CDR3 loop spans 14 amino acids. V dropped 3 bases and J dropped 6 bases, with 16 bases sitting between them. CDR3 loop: CASSEDPGLGEQYF. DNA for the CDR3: TGTGCCAGCAGCGAGGACCCCGGGCTTGGCGAGCAGTACTTC.

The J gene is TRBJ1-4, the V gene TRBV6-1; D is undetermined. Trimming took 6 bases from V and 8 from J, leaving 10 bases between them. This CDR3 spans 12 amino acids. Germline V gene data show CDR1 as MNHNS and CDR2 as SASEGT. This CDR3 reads CASRRGEEKLFF. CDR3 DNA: TGTGCCAGCAGACGTGGGGAGGAAAAACTGTTTTTT.

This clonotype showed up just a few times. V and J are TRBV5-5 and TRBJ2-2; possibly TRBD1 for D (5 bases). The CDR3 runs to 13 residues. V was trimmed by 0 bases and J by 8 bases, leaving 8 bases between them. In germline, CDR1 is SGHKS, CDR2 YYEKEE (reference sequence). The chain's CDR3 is CASSLDRWGELFF. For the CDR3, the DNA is TGTGCCAGCAGCTTGGACAGGTGGGGGGAGCTGTTTTTT.

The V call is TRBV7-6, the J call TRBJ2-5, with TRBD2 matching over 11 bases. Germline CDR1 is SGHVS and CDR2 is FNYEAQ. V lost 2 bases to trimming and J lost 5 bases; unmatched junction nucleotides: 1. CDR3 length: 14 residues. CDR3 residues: CASSLLAGGETQYF. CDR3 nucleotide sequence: TGTGCCAGCAGCTTACTAGCGGGGGGCGAGACCCAGTACTTC. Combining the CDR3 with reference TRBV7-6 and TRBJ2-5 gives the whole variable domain GAGVSQSPRYKVTKRGQDVALRCDPISGHVSLYWYRQALGQGPEFLTYFNYEAQQDKSGLPNDRFSAERPEGSISTLTIQRTEQRDSAMYRCASSLLAGGETQYFGPGTRLLVL.

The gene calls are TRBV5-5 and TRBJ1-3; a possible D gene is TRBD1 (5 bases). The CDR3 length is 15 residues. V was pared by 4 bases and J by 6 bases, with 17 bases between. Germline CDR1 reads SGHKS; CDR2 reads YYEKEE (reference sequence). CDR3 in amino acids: CASSRDPLAANTIYF. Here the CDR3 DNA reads TGTGCCAGCAGCAGGGACCCTCTGGCTGCAAACACCATATATTTT.

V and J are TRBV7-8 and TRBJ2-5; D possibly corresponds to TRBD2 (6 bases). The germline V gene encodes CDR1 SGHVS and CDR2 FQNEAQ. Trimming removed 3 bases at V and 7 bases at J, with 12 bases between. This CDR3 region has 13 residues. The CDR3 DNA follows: TGTGCCAGCAGCTTCAGGGAGGAGGGGACCCAGTACTTC. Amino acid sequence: CASSFREEGTQYF.

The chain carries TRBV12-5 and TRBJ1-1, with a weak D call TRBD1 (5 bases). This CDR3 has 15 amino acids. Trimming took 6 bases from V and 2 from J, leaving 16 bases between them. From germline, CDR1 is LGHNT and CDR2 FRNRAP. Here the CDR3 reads CASGPGTPVNTEAFF. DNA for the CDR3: TGTGCTAGTGGGCCCGGGACCCCTGTTAACACTGAAGCTTTCTTT.

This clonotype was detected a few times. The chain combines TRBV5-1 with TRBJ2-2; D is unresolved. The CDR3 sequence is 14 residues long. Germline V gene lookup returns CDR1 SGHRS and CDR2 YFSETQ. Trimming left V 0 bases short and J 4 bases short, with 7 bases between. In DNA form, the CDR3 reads TGCGCCAGCAGCTTGGGTGCGCCCACCGGGGAGCTGTTTTTT. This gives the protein CASSLGAPTGELFF.

CDR3 loop: CASSQRGAFKTEAFF. Here the CDR3 DNA reads TGCGCCAGCAGCCAAAGGGGGGCTTTTAAAACTGAAGCTTTCTTT. V gene TRBV4-1 combines with J gene TRBJ1-1, with D perhaps TRBD1 (6 bases). Germline assignment: CDR1 MGHRA and CDR2 YSYEKL. This CDR3 has 15 amino acids. V shed 2 bases and J shed 5 bases, with 15 bases lying between them.

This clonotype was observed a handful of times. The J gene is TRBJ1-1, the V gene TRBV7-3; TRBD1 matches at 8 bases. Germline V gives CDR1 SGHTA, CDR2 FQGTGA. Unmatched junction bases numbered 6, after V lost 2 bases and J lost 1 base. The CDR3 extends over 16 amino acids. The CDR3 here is CASSLSGQGANTEAFF. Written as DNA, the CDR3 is TGTGCCAGCAGCTTATCTGGGCAGGGGGCGAACACTGAAGCTTTCTTT.

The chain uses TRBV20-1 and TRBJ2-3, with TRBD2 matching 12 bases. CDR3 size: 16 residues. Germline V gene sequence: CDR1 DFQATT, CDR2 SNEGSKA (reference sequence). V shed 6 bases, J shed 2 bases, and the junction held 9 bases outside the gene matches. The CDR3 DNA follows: TGCAGTGCCTCAGAGACTAGCGGGGGACCCACAGATACGCAGTATTTT. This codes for CSASETSGGPTDTQYF.

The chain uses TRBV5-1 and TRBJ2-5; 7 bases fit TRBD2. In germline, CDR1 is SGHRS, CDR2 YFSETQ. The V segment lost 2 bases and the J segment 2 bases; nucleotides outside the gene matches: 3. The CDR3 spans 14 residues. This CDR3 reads CASSFGTIQETQYF. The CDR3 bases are TGCGCCAGCAGCTTTGGGACTATACAAGAGACCCAGTACTTC.

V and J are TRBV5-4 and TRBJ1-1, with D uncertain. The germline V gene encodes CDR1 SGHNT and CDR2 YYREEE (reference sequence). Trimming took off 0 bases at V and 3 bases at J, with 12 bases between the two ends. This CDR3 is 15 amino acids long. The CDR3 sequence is CASSLGLSSYTEAFF. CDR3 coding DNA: TGTGCCAGCAGCTTGGGACTCTCATCCTACACTGAAGCTTTCTTT.

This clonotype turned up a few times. CDR3 region: CASSQDRGRQPQHF. CDR3 in DNA: TGTGCCAGCAGCCAGGACAGGGGGAGGCAGCCCCAGCATTTT. The rearrangement joins TRBV7-2 to TRBJ1-5; the match to TRBD1 covers 10 bases. The CDR3 contains 14 residues. The V segment lost 5 bases and the J segment 7 bases; nucleotides outside the gene matches: 5. The germline V gene has CDR1 SGHTA and CDR2 FQGNSA.